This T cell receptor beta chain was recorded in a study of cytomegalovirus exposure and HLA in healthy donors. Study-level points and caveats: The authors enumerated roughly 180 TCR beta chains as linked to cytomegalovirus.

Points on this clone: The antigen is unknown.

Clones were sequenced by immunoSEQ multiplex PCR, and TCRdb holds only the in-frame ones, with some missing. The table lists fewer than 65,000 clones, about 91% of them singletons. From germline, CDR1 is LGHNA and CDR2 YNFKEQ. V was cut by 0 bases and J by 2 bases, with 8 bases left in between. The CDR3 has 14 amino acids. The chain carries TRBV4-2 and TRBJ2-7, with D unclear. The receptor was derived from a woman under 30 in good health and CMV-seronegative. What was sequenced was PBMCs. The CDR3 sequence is CASSQDPSAYEQYF. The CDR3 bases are TGTGCCAGCAGCCAAGATCCTTCGGCCTACGAGCAGTACTTC.